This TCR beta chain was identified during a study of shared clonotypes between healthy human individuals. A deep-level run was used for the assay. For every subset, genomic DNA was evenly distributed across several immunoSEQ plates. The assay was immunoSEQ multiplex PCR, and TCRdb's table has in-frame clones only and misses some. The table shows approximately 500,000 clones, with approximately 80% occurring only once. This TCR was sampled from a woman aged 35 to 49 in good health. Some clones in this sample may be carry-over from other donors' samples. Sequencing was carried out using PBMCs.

The CDR3 bases are TGCGCCAGCAGCGTGGGAGGAGCGAACTACGAGCAGTACTTC. Translating it yields CASSVGGANYEQYF. The V gene is TRBV5-1, the J gene TRBJ2-7; TRBD2 might be the D (6 bases). Between the trimmed V and J ends, which lost 4 bases and 3 bases, there was a span of 14 bases. Per the germline V gene, CDR1 is SGHRS and CDR2 is YFSETQ. The CDR3 spans 14 residues.